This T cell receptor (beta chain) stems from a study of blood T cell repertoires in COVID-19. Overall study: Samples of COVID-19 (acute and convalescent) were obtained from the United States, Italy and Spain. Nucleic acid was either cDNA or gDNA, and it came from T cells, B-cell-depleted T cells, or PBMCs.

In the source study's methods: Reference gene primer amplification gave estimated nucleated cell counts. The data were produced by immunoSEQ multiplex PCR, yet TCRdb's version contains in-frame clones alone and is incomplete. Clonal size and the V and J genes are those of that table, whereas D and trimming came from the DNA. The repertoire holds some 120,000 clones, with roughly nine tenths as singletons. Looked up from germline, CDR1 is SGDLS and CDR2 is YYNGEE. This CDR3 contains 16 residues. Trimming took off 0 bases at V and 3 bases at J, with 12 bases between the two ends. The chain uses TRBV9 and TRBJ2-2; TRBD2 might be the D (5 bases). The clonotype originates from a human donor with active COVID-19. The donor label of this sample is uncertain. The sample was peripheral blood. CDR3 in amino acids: CASSVASRGYTGELFF. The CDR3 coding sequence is TGTGCCAGCAGCGTAGCAAGCAGAGGGTACACCGGGGAGCTGTTTTTT.